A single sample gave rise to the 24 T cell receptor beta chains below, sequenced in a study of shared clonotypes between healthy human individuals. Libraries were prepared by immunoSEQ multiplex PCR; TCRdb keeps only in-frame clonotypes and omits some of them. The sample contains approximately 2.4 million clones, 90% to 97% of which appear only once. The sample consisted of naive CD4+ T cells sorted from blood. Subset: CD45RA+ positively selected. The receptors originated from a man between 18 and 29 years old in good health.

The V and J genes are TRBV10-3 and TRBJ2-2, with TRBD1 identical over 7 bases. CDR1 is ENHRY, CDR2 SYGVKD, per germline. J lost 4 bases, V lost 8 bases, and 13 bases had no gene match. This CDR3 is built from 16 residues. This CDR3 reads CAIGRQGPSSTGELFF. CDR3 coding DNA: TGTGCCATCGGCCGACAGGGACCGTCAAGCACCGGGGAGCTGTTTTTT.

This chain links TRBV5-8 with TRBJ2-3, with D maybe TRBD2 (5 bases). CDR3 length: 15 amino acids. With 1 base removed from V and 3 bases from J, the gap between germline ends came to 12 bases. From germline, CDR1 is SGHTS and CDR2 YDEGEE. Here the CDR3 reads CASSLLGSPTDTQYF. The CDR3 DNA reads TGTGCCAGCAGCTTGTTAGGGAGCCCGACAGATACGCAGTATTTT. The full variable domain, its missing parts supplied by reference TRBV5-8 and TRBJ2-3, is EAGVTQSPTHLIKTRGQQATLRCSPISGHTSVYWYQQALGLGLQFLLWYDEGEERNRGNFPPRFSGRQFPNYSSELNVNALELEDSALYLCASSLLGSPTDTQYFGPGTRLTVL.

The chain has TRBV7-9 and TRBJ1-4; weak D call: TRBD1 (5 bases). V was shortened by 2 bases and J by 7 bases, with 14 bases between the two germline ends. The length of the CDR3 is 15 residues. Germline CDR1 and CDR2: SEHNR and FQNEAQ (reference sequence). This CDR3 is CASSLLAGLTEKLFF. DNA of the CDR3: TGTGCCAGCAGCTTACTTGCAGGGTTGACTGAAAAACTGTTTTTT.

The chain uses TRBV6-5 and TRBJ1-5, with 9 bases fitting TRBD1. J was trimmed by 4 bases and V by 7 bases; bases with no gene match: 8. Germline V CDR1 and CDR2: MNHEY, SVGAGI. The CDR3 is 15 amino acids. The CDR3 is CASKEIGQGNQPQHF. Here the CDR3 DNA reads TGTGCCAGCAAAGAAATCGGACAGGGGAATCAGCCCCAGCATTTT.

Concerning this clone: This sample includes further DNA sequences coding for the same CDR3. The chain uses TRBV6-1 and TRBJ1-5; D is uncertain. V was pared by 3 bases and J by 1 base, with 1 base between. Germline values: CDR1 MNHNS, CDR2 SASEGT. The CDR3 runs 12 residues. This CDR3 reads CASSDSNQPQHF. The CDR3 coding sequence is TGTGCCAGCAGTGACAGCAATCAGCCCCAGCATTTT.

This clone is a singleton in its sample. The CDR3: CASSDKNALSGNSGDGETQYF. The CDR3 region has the DNA TGTGCCAGCAGTGACAAAAACGCACTCTCGGGGAATAGCGGGGATGGGGAGACCCAGTACTTC. This chain links TRBV2 with TRBJ2-5, with 8 positions matching TRBD2. This CDR3 has 21 residues. In germline, CDR1 is SNHLY, CDR2 FYNNEI. Trimming cost V 3 bases and J 5 bases; bases outside gene matches: 26.

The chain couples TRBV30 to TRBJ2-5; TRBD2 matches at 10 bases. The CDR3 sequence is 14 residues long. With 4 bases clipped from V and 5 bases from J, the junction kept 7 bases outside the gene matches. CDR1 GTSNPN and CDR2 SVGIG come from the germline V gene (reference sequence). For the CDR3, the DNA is TGTGCCTGGACCTTAGCGGGGGGATGGGAGACCCAGTACTTC. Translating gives CAWTLAGGWETQYF.

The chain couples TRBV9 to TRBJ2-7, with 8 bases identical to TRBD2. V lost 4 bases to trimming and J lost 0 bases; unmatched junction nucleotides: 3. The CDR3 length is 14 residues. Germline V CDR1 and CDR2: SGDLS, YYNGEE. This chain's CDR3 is CASSQRGSSYEQYF. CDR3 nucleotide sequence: TGTGCCAGCAGCCAGCGGGGGAGCTCCTACGAGCAGTACTTC.

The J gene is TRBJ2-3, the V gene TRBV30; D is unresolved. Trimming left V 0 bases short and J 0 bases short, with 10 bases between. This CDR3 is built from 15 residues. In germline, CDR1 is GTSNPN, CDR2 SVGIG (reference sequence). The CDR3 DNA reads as TGTGCCTGGAGTGTAAGTCTCCTAAGCACAGATACGCAGTATTTT. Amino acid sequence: CAWSVSLLSTDTQYF.

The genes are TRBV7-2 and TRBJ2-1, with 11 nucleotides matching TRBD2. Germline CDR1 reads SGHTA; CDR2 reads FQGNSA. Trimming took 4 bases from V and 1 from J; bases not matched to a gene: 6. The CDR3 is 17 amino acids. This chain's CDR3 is CASSSPLAGESYNEQFF. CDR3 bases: TGTGCCAGCAGCTCGCCACTAGCGGGAGAGTCCTACAATGAGCAGTTCTTC.

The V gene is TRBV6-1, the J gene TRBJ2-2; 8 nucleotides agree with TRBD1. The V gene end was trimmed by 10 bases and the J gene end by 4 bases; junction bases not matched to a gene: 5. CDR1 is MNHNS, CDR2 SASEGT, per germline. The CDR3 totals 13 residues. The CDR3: CATTGVGTGELFF. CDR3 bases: TGTGCCACGACAGGGGTGGGCACCGGGGAGCTGTTTTTT.

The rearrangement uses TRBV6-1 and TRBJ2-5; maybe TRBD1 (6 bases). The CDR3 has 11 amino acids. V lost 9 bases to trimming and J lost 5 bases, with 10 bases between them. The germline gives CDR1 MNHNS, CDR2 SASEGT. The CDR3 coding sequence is TGTGCCAGTACAGGGTTGGAGACCCAGTACTTC. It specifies CASTGLETQYF.

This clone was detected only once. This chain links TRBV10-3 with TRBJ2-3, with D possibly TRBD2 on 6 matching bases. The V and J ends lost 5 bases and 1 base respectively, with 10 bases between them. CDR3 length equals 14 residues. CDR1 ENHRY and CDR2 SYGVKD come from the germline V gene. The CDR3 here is CAISRGTGTDTQYF. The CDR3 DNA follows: TGTGCCATCAGTCGCGGGACGGGCACAGATACGCAGTATTTT.

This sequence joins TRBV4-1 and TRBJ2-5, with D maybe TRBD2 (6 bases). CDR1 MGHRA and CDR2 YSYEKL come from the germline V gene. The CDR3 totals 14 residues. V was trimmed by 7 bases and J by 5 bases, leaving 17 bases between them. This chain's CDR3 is CASMRGGDGETQYF. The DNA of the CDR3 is TGCGCCAGCATGAGGGGCGGGGATGGGGAGACCCAGTACTTC.

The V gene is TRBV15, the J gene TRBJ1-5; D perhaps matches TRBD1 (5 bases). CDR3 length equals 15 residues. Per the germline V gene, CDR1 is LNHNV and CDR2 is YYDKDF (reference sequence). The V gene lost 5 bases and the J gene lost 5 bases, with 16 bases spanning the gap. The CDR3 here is CATSFGQGPYQPQHF. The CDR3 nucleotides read TGTGCCACCAGCTTTGGGCAGGGACCTTATCAGCCCCAGCATTTT. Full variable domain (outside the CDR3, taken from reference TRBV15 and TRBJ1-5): DAMVIQNPRYQVTQFGKPVTLSCSQTLNHNVMYWYQQKSSQAPKLLFHYYDKDFNNEADTPDNFQSRRPNTSFCFLDIRSPGLGDTAMYLCATSFGQGPYQPQHFGDGTRLSIL.

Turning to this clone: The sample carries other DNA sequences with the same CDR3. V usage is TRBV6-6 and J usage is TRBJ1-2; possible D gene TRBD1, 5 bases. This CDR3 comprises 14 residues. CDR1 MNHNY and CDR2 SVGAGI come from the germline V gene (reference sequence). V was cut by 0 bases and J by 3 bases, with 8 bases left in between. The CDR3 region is CASSYSREDYGYTF. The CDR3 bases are TGTGCCAGCAGTTACTCCAGGGAAGACTATGGCTACACCTTC.

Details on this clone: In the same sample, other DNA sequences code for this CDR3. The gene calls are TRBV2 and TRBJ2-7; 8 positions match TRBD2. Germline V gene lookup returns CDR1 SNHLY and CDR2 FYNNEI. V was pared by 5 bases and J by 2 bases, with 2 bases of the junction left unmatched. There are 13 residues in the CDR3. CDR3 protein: CASSSGGPYEQYF. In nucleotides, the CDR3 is TGTGCCAGCAGTAGCGGGGGTCCCTACGAGCAGTACTTC.

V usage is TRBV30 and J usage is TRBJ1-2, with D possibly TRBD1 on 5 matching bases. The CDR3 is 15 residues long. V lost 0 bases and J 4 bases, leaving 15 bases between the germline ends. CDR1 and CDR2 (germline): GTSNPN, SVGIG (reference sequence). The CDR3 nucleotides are TGTGCCTGGAGTGTACAGTCGGGGACCCTCTATGGCTACACCTTC. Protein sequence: CAWSVQSGTLYGYTF.

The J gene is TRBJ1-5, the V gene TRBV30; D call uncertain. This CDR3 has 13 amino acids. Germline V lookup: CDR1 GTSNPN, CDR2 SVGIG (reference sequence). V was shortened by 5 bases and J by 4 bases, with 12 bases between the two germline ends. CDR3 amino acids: CAWAPGVNQPQHF. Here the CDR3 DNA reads TGTGCCTGGGCACCCGGCGTTAATCAGCCCCAGCATTTT.

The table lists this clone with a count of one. The CDR3 DNA is TGTGCCAGCAGCTTAGCTCCGACAGGTTTGTACGAGCAGTACTTC. It codes for CASSLAPTGLYEQYF. The rearrangement uses TRBV7-8 and TRBJ2-7, with D possibly TRBD1 on 6 matching bases. Germline CDR1 is SGHVS and CDR2 is FQNEAQ. The CDR3 sequence is 15 residues long. Trimming pared 0 bases from V and 4 bases from J, leaving 13 bases between.

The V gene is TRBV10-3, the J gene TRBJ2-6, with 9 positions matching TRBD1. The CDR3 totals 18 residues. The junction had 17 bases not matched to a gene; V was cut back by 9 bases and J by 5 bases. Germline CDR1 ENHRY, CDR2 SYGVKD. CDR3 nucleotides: TGTGCCATAAGGACAGGGGCCACAGATATGTTCTGGGCCAACGTCCTGACTTTC. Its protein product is CAIRTGATDMFWANVLTF.

The CDR3 is CASIKGEPYMNTEAFF. The CDR3, as DNA: TGTGCCAGTATCAAGGGAGAGCCTTATATGAACACTGAAGCTTTCTTT. V usage is TRBV19 and J usage is TRBJ1-1; D uncertain. The length of the CDR3 is 16 residues. In germline, CDR1 is LNHDA, CDR2 SQIVND (reference sequence). V gave up 7 bases and J gave up 0 bases, with 18 bases separating them.

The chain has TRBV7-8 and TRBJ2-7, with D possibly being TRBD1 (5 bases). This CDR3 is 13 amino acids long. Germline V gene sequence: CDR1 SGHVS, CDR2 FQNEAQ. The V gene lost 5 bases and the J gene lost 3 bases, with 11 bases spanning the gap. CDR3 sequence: CASSHQGNYEQYF. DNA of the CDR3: TGTGCCAGCAGCCACCAGGGAAACTACGAGCAGTACTTC.

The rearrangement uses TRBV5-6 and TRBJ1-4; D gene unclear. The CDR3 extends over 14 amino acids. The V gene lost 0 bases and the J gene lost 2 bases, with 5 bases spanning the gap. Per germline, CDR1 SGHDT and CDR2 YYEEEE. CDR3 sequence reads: CASSLGMTNEKLFF. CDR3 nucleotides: TGTGCCAGCAGCTTGGGGATGACTAATGAAAAACTGTTTTTT.